These T cell receptor beta chains were read from a single sample in a study of shared clonotypes between healthy human individuals. Only in-frame clones appear in the TCRdb table, and some are missing; sequencing was by immunoSEQ multiplex PCR. The table shows around 1.9 million clones, with approximately 94% occurring only once. Sequencing input: naive CD8+ T cells from PBMCs. The receptors stem from a man between 18 and 35 years old in good health. Some clones in this sample may be carry-over from other donors' samples. The CDR3 runs from the conserved cysteine through the conserved F or W. A D gene is named only where the DNA matches it firmly. Expanded clones are given a class, and other clones once, few, many or no size at all.

abundance: -; j_gene: TRBJ2-2; v_gene: TRBV11-2; d_gene: -; CDR3aa: CASSLPQLDPVVGELFF; CDR3nt: TGTGCCAGCAGCCTCCCCCAACTAGACCCTGTGGTCGGGGAGCTGTTTTTT
abundance: -; j_gene: TRBJ1-1; v_gene: TRBV27; d_gene: -; CDR3aa: CASSHRDGNTEAFF; CDR3nt: TGTGCCAGCAGTCACCGGGACGGGAACACTGAAGCTTTCTTT
abundance: -; j_gene: TRBJ1-2; v_gene: TRBV28; d_gene: TRBD1; CDR3aa: CASRPTGAANGGYTF; CDR3nt: TGTGCCAGCAGACCTACAGGGGCAGCGAATGGTGGCTACACCTTC
abundance: once; j_gene: TRBJ2-7; v_gene: TRBV11-2; d_gene: -; CDR3aa: CASSSGGTLIGEQYF; CDR3nt: TGTGCCAGCAGCTCAGGTGGGACTTTGATTGGCGAGCAGTACTTC
abundance: -; j_gene: TRBJ1-2; v_gene: TRBV6-6; d_gene: -; CDR3aa: CASSYDRNNYGYTF; CDR3nt: TGTGCCAGCAGTTACGACAGAAATAACTATGGCTACACCTTC
abundance: -; j_gene: TRBJ2-7; v_gene: TRBV28; d_gene: TRBD1; CDR3aa: CASSIRDRPSYEQYF; CDR3nt: TGTGCCAGCAGTATACGGGACAGACCGTCCTACGAGCAGTACTTC
abundance: -; j_gene: TRBJ1-5; v_gene: TRBV5-6; d_gene: TRBD1; CDR3aa: CASSLEAGGSNQPQHF; CDR3nt: TGTGCCAGCAGCTTGGAGGCAGGGGGTTCCAATCAGCCCCAGCATTTT
abundance: -; j_gene: TRBJ2-3; v_gene: TRBV10-2; d_gene: -; CDR3aa: CASSESGGLDTQYF; CDR3nt: TGCGCCAGCAGTGAGTCGGGGGGGCTGGATACGCAGTATTTT
abundance: few; j_gene: TRBJ1-1; v_gene: TRBV19; d_gene: -; CDR3aa: CASSYRVGNEAFF; CDR3nt: TGTGCCAGTAGTTACAGGGTAGGGAATGAAGCTTTCTTT
abundance: few; j_gene: TRBJ1-5; v_gene: TRBV11-2; d_gene: TRBD1; CDR3aa: CASSYGTGADQPQHF; CDR3nt: TGTGCCAGCAGCTACGGTACAGGGGCCGATCAGCCCCAGCATTTT
abundance: -; j_gene: TRBJ2-7; v_gene: TRBV6-5; d_gene: -; CDR3aa: CASSYGRPPYEQYF; CDR3nt: TGTGCCAGCAGTTACGGTAGGCCGCCTTACGAGCAGTACTTC
abundance: -; j_gene: TRBJ1-1; v_gene: TRBV27; d_gene: -; CDR3aa: CASRGRMNTEAFF; CDR3nt: TGTGCCAGCAGGGGCCGAATGAACACTGAAGCTTTCTTT
abundance: -; j_gene: TRBJ2-7; v_gene: TRBV29-1; d_gene: TRBD2; CDR3aa: CSAILGTSGSYEQYF; CDR3nt: TGCAGCGCCATACTCGGGACTAGCGGGTCCTACGAGCAGTACTTC
abundance: -; j_gene: TRBJ2-3; v_gene: TRBV28; d_gene: -; CDR3aa: CASSMLLGPTDTQYF; CDR3nt: TGTGCCAGCAGTATGTTACTAGGGCCCACAGATACGCAGTATTTT
abundance: few; j_gene: TRBJ2-7; v_gene: TRBV7-9; d_gene: TRBD1; CDR3aa: CASSSGTGTYEQYF; CDR3nt: TGTGCCAGCAGCTCCGGGACAGGGACCTACGAGCAGTACTTC
abundance: -; j_gene: TRBJ1-1; v_gene: TRBV7-9; d_gene: -; CDR3aa: CASSFAGAEAFF; CDR3nt: TGTGCCAGCAGCTTCGCAGGCGCTGAAGCTTTCTTT
abundance: -; j_gene: TRBJ2-2; v_gene: TRBV7-7; d_gene: TRBD2; CDR3aa: CASSLEASTSAHINTGELFF; CDR3nt: TGTGCCAGCAGCTTAGAAGCGTCGACTAGCGCCCATATTAACACCGGGGAGCTGTTTTTT
abundance: -; j_gene: TRBJ1-4; v_gene: TRBV7-8; d_gene: -; CDR3aa: CASSPRGANEKLFF; CDR3nt: TGTGCCAGCAGCCCCCGCGGGGCTAATGAAAAACTGTTTTTT
abundance: -; j_gene: TRBJ2-4; v_gene: TRBV5-4; d_gene: -; CDR3aa: CASSSVSAGENIQYF; CDR3nt: TGTGCCAGCAGCTCCGTCAGTGCTGGGGAAAACATTCAGTACTTC
abundance: -; j_gene: TRBJ2-2; v_gene: TRBV27; d_gene: -; CDR3aa: CASSLTRSLARELFF; CDR3nt: TGTGCCAGCAGTTTAACTCGGAGCCTAGCCAGGGAGCTGTTTTTT
abundance: -; j_gene: TRBJ1-1; v_gene: TRBV7-6; d_gene: -; CDR3aa: CASSLAPSGAWGFTEAFF; CDR3nt: TGTGCCAGCAGCTTAGCGCCGAGCGGAGCCTGGGGGTTCACTGAAGCTTTCTTT
abundance: -; j_gene: TRBJ2-7; v_gene: TRBV27; d_gene: TRBD1; CDR3aa: CASSPRTGSHYEQYF; CDR3nt: TGTGCCAGCAGTCCCCGGACAGGGTCCCACTACGAGCAGTACTTC
abundance: -; j_gene: TRBJ1-5; v_gene: TRBV4-1; d_gene: -; CDR3aa: CASSQEPNQPQHF; CDR3nt: TGCGCCAGCAGCCAAGAGCCCAATCAGCCCCAGCATTTT
abundance: -; j_gene: TRBJ1-1; v_gene: TRBV5-8; d_gene: TRBD1; CDR3aa: CASSFRTGGKTEAFF; CDR3nt: TGTGCCAGCAGCTTCCGGACAGGGGGGAAAACTGAAGCTTTCTTT
abundance: -; j_gene: TRBJ1-2; v_gene: TRBV4-1; d_gene: -; CDR3aa: CASSQESVPANYGYTF; CDR3nt: TGCGCCAGCAGCCAAGAAAGCGTTCCTGCGAACTATGGCTACACCTTC
abundance: -; j_gene: TRBJ2-3; v_gene: TRBV7-9; d_gene: -; CDR3aa: CASTNSTDTQYF; CDR3nt: TGTGCCAGCACCAACTCCACAGATACGCAGTATTTT
abundance: -; j_gene: TRBJ2-5; v_gene: TRBV28; d_gene: TRBD2; CDR3aa: CASSFRGTSGLLSQETQYF; CDR3nt: TGTGCCAGCAGTTTTAGGGGGACTAGCGGACTACTTTCCCAAGAGACCCAGTACTTC
abundance: -; j_gene: TRBJ1-1; v_gene: TRBV28; d_gene: -; CDR3aa: CASSLSGVPLPDTEAFF; CDR3nt: TGTGCCAGCAGTTTATCAGGGGTTCCCCTCCCGGACACTGAAGCTTTCTTT
abundance: -; j_gene: TRBJ1-1; v_gene: TRBV6-5; d_gene: TRBD1; CDR3aa: CASNHHRGNTEAFF; CDR3nt: TGTGCCAGCAACCACCACAGGGGGAACACTGAAGCTTTCTTT
abundance: -; j_gene: TRBJ2-3; v_gene: TRBV15; d_gene: TRBD2; CDR3aa: CATSRGLAGVEDTQYF; CDR3nt: TGTGCCACCAGCAGAGGACTAGCGGGGGTGGAAGATACGCAGTATTTT
abundance: -; j_gene: TRBJ2-7; v_gene: TRBV28; d_gene: TRBD2; CDR3aa: CASSGRLAGPTYEQYF; CDR3nt: TGTGCCAGCAGTGGTCGACTAGCGGGACCCACCTACGAGCAGTACTTC
abundance: -; j_gene: TRBJ2-7; v_gene: TRBV11-2; d_gene: -; CDR3aa: CASSLGAELVPYEQYF; CDR3nt: TGTGCCAGCAGCTTAGGTGCAGAGCTGGTGCCGTACGAGCAGTACTTC
abundance: -; j_gene: TRBJ1-4; v_gene: TRBV27; d_gene: TRBD1; CDR3aa: CASSKNRGRREKLFF; CDR3nt: TGTGCCAGCAGTAAAAACAGGGGGCGCCGGGAAAAACTGTTTTTT
abundance: -; j_gene: TRBJ2-4; v_gene: TRBV28; d_gene: -; CDR3aa: CASSQEGRLAKNIQYF; CDR3nt: TGTGCCAGCAGTCAGGAAGGCCGTCTCGCCAAAAACATTCAGTACTTC
abundance: -; j_gene: TRBJ1-4; v_gene: TRBV11-3; d_gene: TRBD1; CDR3aa: CASSLSRGWNEKLFF; CDR3nt: TGTGCCAGCAGCTTATCCAGGGGGTGGAATGAAAAACTGTTTTTT
abundance: -; j_gene: TRBJ1-6; v_gene: TRBV28; d_gene: -; CDR3aa: CASTHRDNSPLHF; CDR3nt: TGTGCCAGCACCCATAGGGATAATTCACCCCTCCACTTT
abundance: -; j_gene: TRBJ2-1; v_gene: TRBV19; d_gene: -; CDR3aa: CASSWGPLNEQFF; CDR3nt: TGTGCCAGTAGTTGGGGCCCTTTGAATGAGCAGTTCTTC
abundance: -; j_gene: TRBJ1-2; v_gene: TRBV27; d_gene: -; CDR3aa: CASSLNRDGISMSYTF; CDR3nt: TGTGCCAGCAGTTTAAACAGGGATGGTATAAGCATGAGCTACACCTTC
abundance: -; j_gene: TRBJ2-7; v_gene: TRBV5-4; d_gene: TRBD1; CDR3aa: CASSREGTGALYEQYF; CDR3nt: TGTGCCAGCAGCCGGGAGGGGACAGGGGCCCTCTACGAGCAGTACTTC
abundance: -; j_gene: TRBJ1-1; v_gene: TRBV7-9; d_gene: -; CDR3aa: CASSPGPLANTEAFF; CDR3nt: TGTGCCAGCAGCCCGGGACCTCTAGCGAACACTGAAGCTTTCTTT
abundance: -; j_gene: TRBJ2-3; v_gene: TRBV5-6; d_gene: -; CDR3aa: CASRPGFTDTQYF; CDR3nt: TGTGCCAGCAGGCCGGGCTTCACAGATACGCAGTATTTT
abundance: -; j_gene: TRBJ1-5; v_gene: TRBV9; d_gene: -; CDR3aa: CASSVGGVSNQPQHF; CDR3nt: TGTGCCAGCAGCGTCGGGGGGGTGAGCAATCAGCCCCAGCATTTT
abundance: -; j_gene: TRBJ1-1; v_gene: TRBV9; d_gene: -; CDR3aa: CASSVEGGRNTEAFF; CDR3nt: TGTGCCAGCAGCGTAGAGGGGGGCAGGAACACTGAAGCTTTCTTT
abundance: once; j_gene: TRBJ2-5; v_gene: TRBV30; d_gene: -; CDR3aa: CAWSVGAGPLETQYF; CDR3nt: TGTGCCTGGAGTGTAGGGGCGGGGCCTCTAGAGACCCAGTACTTC
abundance: -; j_gene: TRBJ1-4; v_gene: TRBV15; d_gene: TRBD1; CDR3aa: CATSTTGAGYEKLFF; CDR3nt: TGTGCCACCAGCACTACAGGGGCGGGGTATGAAAAACTGTTTTTT
abundance: -; j_gene: TRBJ2-7; v_gene: TRBV7-2; d_gene: -; CDR3aa: CASSQGQLTSSYEQYF; CDR3nt: TGTGCCAGCAGCCAAGGACAGCTAACTAGCTCCTACGAGCAGTACTTC
abundance: -; j_gene: TRBJ2-1; v_gene: TRBV28; d_gene: -; CDR3aa: CASSLREQFF; CDR3nt: TGTGCCAGCAGTTTACGGGAGCAGTTCTTC
abundance: once; j_gene: TRBJ1-6; v_gene: TRBV2; d_gene: -; CDR3aa: CASSEVLQANSPLHF; CDR3nt: TGTGCCAGCAGTGAAGTGCTACAGGCCAATTCACCCCTCCACTTT
abundance: once; j_gene: TRBJ1-1; v_gene: TRBV29-1; d_gene: -; CDR3aa: CSALGGLTEAFF; CDR3nt: TGCAGCGCCTTAGGGGGGCTGACTGAAGCTTTCTTT
abundance: -; j_gene: TRBJ1-4; v_gene: TRBV9; d_gene: -; CDR3aa: CASRSGRRGAEKLFF; CDR3nt: TGTGCCAGCAGATCGGGGCGCAGGGGCGCTGAAAAACTGTTTTTT
abundance: -; j_gene: TRBJ1-2; v_gene: TRBV15; d_gene: -; CDR3aa: CATSRDLAGAYGYTF; CDR3nt: TGTGCCACCAGCAGAGATTTGGCGGGGGCCTATGGCTACACCTTC
abundance: -; j_gene: TRBJ2-5; v_gene: TRBV13; d_gene: -; CDR3aa: CASNLGRGRQETQYF; CDR3nt: TGTGCCAGCAATCTAGGCCGGGGACGCCAAGAGACCCAGTACTTC
abundance: -; j_gene: TRBJ2-7; v_gene: TRBV7-8; d_gene: -; CDR3aa: CASSPSPISGYYEQYF; CDR3nt: TGTGCCAGCAGCCCGAGCCCCATCAGCGGATACTACGAGCAGTACTTC
abundance: -; j_gene: TRBJ2-5; v_gene: TRBV15; d_gene: -; CDR3aa: CATSKGRKETQYF; CDR3nt: TGTGCCACCAGCAAGGGACGGAAAGAGACCCAGTACTTC
abundance: -; j_gene: TRBJ2-5; v_gene: TRBV4-1; d_gene: TRBD2; CDR3aa: CASSQGVGGAFEETQYF; CDR3nt: TGCGCCAGCAGCCAAGGGGTCGGGGGGGCGTTCGAAGAGACCCAGTACTTC